This TCR beta chain was captured in a study of CD8 T cells in ankylosing spondylitis. This clonotype was found a few times. Its antigen is unidentified. Libraries of TCR beta came from quantitative 5'-RACE with molecular barcodes. A single record per CDR3 protein comes from TCRdb applying MiXCR to the 5' RACE reads. The sample includes 700,000 to 1,000,000 distinct CDR3 sequences, about 12% seen only once; the top ten take 0.45% to 0.6%. Regarding the study as a whole: Clones linked with disease were CD8+ and fairly uncommon in the peripheral blood. Past research had described some motif variants in reactive arthritis synovial fluid and blood. Made up of several highly homologous variants, a TCR beta motif appeared characteristic of ankylosing spondylitis blood. According to the report, clones linked to the disease were significantly enriched in matched synovial fluid samples taken from ankylosing spondylitis patients.

Germline CDR1 is SQVTM and CDR2 is ANQGSEA. This CDR3 comprises 16 residues. Trimming left V 6 bases short and J 3 bases short, with 21 bases between. This receptor was obtained from a male donor with ankylosing spondylitis. The sequenced material came from blood, either unsorted or a sorted T cell fraction (not recorded which). The chain is built from TRBV29-1 and TRBJ2-1, with a possible D match to TRBD1 (5 bases). The CDR3 region is CSVGQPQGNLYNEQFF. The CDR3 DNA reads TGCAGCGTCGGACAACCGCAGGGAAACCTCTACAATGAGCAGTTCTTC.